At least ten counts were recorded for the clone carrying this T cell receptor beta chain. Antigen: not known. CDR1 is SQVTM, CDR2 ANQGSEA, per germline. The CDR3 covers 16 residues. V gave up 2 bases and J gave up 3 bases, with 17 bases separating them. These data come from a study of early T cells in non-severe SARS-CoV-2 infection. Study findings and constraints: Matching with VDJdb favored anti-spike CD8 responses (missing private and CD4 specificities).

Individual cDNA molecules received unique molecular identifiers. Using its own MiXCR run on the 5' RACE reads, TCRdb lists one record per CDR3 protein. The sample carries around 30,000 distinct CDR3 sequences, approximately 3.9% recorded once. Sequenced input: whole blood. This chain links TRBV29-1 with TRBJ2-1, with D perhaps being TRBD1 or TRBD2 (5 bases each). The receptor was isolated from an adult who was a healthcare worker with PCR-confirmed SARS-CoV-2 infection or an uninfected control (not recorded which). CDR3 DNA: TGCAGCGTTGAACCAGGAAGAGGGGATGACTACAATGAGCAGTTCTTC. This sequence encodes CSVEPGRGDDYNEQFF.